This T cell receptor beta chain was profiled in a study of PD-1 blockade in classical Hodgkin lymphoma. Study-level results: Lower baseline TCR diversity marked trial partial responders and progressors.

This CDR3 comprises 17 residues. Trimming shortened V by 2 bases and J by 5 bases, and 21 bases separated the two germline ends. In germline, CDR1 is SGHTA, CDR2 FQGNSA. Clones were sequenced by immunoSEQ multiplex PCR, and TCRdb holds only the in-frame ones, with some missing. The repertoire consists of more than 30,000 clones, with over 70% occurring once and the leading ten covering about 9.1%. The sample holds one count of this clone. Its antigen is as yet unknown. As for time point: cycle 4 day 1 (C4D1), after around six weeks of nivolumab. All patients experienced relapse after autologous stem cell transplantation, and brentuximab vedotin exposure was variable.

This TCR came from a human donor with classical Hodgkin lymphoma. The chain links TRBV7-2 to TRBJ2-5; perhaps TRBD1 as D (7 bases). The specimen comprised peripheral blood mononuclear cells (PBMCs), sampled before the fourth cycle of nivolumab. The CDR3 nucleotides are TGTGCCAGCAGCTTATCGGCAGGGGGGCCCTTAGGGGAGACCCAGTACTTC. Translation: CASSLSAGGPLGETQYF. The whole variable domain, remainder taken from reference TRBV7-2 and TRBJ2-5, is GAGVSQSPSNKVTEKGKDVELRCDPISGHTALYWYRQSLGQGLEFLIYFQGNSAPDKSGLPSDRFSAERTGGSVSTLTIQRTQQEDSAVYLCASSLSAGGPLGETQYFGPGTRLLVL.